This TCR beta chain was retrieved from a study of T cell repertoires in MIS-A myocarditis. Looked up from germline, CDR1 is SEHNR and CDR2 is FQNEAQ (reference sequence). Trimming took 5 bases from V and 9 from J, leaving 14 bases between them. The CDR3 sequence is 14 residues long. TCRdb's copy holds only in-frame clones and misses some; the assay was immunoSEQ multiplex PCR. The sample lists around 6,000 clones, around 75% seen once, with 64% in the top ten. Specimen: interventricular septum heart tissue obtained at autopsy. The gene calls are TRBV7-9 and TRBJ1-6, with D hard to call. This clonotype was obtained from a man between 18 and 29 years old with fulminant myocarditis from multisystem inflammatory syndrome in adults (MIS-A) after COVID-19. CDR3: CASSESRLGSPLHF. The CDR3 DNA is TGTGCCAGCAGCGAAAGTAGGTTGGGTTCACCCCTCCACTTT.